The source of this T cell receptor beta chain is a study of human versus mouse CDR3 diversity and MHC coevolution. Libraries were prepared by immunoSEQ multiplex PCR; TCRdb keeps only in-frame clonotypes and omits some of them. The sample includes about 81,000 clones, just under 95% seen only once; the top ten take over 1.3%. This CDR3 spans 15 amino acids. Germline assignment: CDR1 MDHEN and CDR2 SYDVKM. V was pared by 5 bases and J by 2 bases, with 13 bases between. The sequencing sample was made of naive CD4+ T cells from blood. Regarding subset: CD45RO-negative CD62L-positive naive CD4 T cells. The chain links TRBV28 to TRBJ1-5, with D uncertain. The sequence was obtained from a person aged 25-75 years in good health. The CDR3 coding sequence is TGTGCCAGCAGTACCGCGGCTGCCGGCAATCAGCCCCAGCATTTT. It yields the protein CASSTAAAGNQPQHF. The entire variable domain, with the rest obtained from reference TRBV28 and TRBJ1-5, is as follows: DVKVTQSSRYLVKRTGEKVFLECVQDMDHENMFWYRQDPGLGLRLIYFSYDVKMKEKGDIPEGYSVSREKKERFSLILESASTNQTSMYLCASSTAAAGNQPQHFGDGTRLSIL.